This T cell receptor (beta chain) was observed in a study of T cells in narcolepsy. Looking at the study overall: Patients with NT1 or NT2 and healthy control donors were enrolled. Findings and caveats of the study: HCRT-specific and TRIB2-specific autoreactive clonotypes appeared among same-patient CSF and blood CD4+ clonotypes. Autoreactive clonotypes reportedly recurred in blood of same and different patients, not controls. Autoreactive clone sequences were missing from some blood memory CD4+ repertoires.

TCRdb's copy holds only in-frame clones and misses some; the assay was immunoSEQ multiplex PCR. The sample shows some 32,000 clones, around four fifths of them seen only once. This clone was seen only a few times. Antigen: not known. Trimming shortened V by 5 bases and J by 1 base, and 10 bases separated the two germline ends. The CDR3 is 14 amino acids. CDR1 and CDR2 from the germline V gene are MRHNA and SNTAGT. This receptor was obtained from a human donor with narcolepsy. Sequenced sample: CD45RA- memory CD4+ T cells from PBMCs. V and J are TRBV6-4 and TRBJ2-3; D ambiguous. Here the CDR3 reads CASSPELGTDTQYF. DNA of the CDR3: TGTGCCAGCAGTCCCGAGCTGGGCACAGATACGCAGTATTTT.